The source of this T cell receptor beta chain is a study of cytomegalovirus exposure and HLA in healthy donors. In regard to this clone: Its antigen is as yet unknown.

Study findings and constraints: The authors considered a cluster of highly shared sequence variants likely to be a sequencing artifact. Specificity for CMV antigens was confirmed in vitro for a few of the CMV-associated chains.

The CDR3 is 14 residues long. Germline CDR1 reads SGDLS; CDR2 reads YYNGEE. PCR amplification relied on 60 Vbeta primers (plus 13 Jbeta primers). In the source study's methods: A follow-up analysis tallied 73 million or so unique TCR beta chains, roughly 11 million shared. Clones were sequenced by immunoSEQ multiplex PCR, and TCRdb holds only the in-frame ones, with some missing. D and trimming come from the DNA, and the V and J calls and clone size come from that table. The data contain around 90,000 clones, 81% of them singletons. The V call is TRBV9, the J call TRBJ2-5; 8 bases agree with TRBD2. TRBJ2-7 matches the DNA end more closely, so the J call is doubtful. The TCR originated in a human donor in good health. Material for sequencing was PBMCs. The CDR3 protein is CASSGGTSGYEQYF. The CDR3 bases are TGTGCCAGCAGCGGGGGGACTAGTGGCTACGAGCAGTACTTC.